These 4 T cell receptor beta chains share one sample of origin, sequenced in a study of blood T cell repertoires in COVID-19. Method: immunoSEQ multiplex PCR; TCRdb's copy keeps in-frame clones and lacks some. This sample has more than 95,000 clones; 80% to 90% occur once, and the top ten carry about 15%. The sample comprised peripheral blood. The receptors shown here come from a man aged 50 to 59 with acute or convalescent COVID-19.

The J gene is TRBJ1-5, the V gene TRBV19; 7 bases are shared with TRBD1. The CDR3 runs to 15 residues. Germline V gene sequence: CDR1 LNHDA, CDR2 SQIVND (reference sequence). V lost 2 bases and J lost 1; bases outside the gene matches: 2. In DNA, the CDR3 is TGTGCCAGTAGTATAAAGGGGGCGAGCAATCAGCCCCAGCATTTT. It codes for CASSIKGASNQPQHF.

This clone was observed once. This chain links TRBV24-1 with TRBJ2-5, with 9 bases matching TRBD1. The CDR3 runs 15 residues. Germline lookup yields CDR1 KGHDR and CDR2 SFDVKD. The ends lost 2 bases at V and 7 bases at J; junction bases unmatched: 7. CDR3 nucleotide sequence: TGTGCCACCAGTGATTCGGGACAGGGCAGGGGGACCCAGTACTTC. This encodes CATSDSGQGRGTQYF.

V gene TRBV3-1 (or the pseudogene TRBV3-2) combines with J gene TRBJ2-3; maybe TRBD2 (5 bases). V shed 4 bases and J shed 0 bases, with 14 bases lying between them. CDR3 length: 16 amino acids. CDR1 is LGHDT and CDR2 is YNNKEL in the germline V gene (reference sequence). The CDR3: CASSPLLGESTDTQYF. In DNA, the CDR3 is TGTGCCAGCAGCCCCCTACTTGGGGAGAGCACAGATACGCAGTATTTT.

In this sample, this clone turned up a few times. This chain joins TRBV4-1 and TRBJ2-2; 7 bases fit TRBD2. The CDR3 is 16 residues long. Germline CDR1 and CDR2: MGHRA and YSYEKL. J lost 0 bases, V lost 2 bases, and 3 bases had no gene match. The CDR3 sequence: CASSQPLAANTGELFF. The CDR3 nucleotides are TGCGCCAGCAGCCAACCCCTAGCGGCGAACACCGGGGAGCTGTTTTTT.